What follows describes a single T cell receptor beta chain. Its antigen is unidentified. This sample was taken from a study of cytomegalovirus exposure and HLA in healthy donors. Findings of the study overall: The later analysis indicated that the majority of CMV-associated TCR beta chains appeared HLA-restricted.

PCR involved 60 Vbeta and 13 Jbeta primers. Repertoires were generated with immunoSEQ multiplex PCR, while TCRdb's copy carries only in-frame clones and drops some. The sample lists about 96,000 clones, roughly 74% seen once, with over 12% in the top ten. Per the germline V gene, CDR1 is WSHSY and CDR2 is SAAADI. The CDR3 consists of 15 residues. The ends lost 6 bases at V and 2 bases at J; junction bases unmatched: 8. Sequenced material: PBMCs. The chain links TRBV10-2 to TRBJ2-5; 8 positions match TRBD1. The sequence was obtained from a woman between 65 and 79 years old in good health and CMV-seropositive. CDR3 DNA sequence: TGCGCCAGCAGCCCCGGACAGGGCGGTCAAGAGACCCAGTACTTC. This codes for CASSPGQGGQETQYF.